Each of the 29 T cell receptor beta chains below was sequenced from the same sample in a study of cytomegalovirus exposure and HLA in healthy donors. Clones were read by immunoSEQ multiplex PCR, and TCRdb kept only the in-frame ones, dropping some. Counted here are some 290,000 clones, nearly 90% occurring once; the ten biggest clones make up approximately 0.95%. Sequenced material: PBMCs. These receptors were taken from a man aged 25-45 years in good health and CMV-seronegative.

CDR3 in amino acids: CASSANTDTQYF. CDR3 DNA sequence: TGTGCCAGCAGCGCGAATACAGATACGCAGTATTTT. The V gene is TRBV6-6, the J gene TRBJ2-3; D gene ambiguous. With 6 bases removed from V and 3 bases from J, the gap between germline ends came to 7 bases. The CDR3 consists of 12 residues. Germline loops: CDR1 MNHNY, CDR2 SVGAGI (reference sequence).

CDR3 sequence reads: CASSPKVGGPGEAFF. Here the CDR3 DNA reads TGCGCCAGCAGCCCAAAGGTCGGGGGGCCGGGTGAAGCTTTCTTT. The chain combines TRBV5-1 with TRBJ1-1; D perhaps matches TRBD1 (6 bases). Germline-derived CDR1 and CDR2 are SGHRS and YFSETQ. V shed 4 bases and J shed 7 bases, with 20 bases lying between them. The CDR3 consists of 15 residues.

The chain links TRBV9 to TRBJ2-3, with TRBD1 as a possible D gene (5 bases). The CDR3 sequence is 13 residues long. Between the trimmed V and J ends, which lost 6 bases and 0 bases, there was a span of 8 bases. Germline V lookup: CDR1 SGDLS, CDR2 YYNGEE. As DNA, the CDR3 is TGTGCCAGCAATCGACAGAGCACAGATACGCAGTATTTT. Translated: CASNRQSTDTQYF.

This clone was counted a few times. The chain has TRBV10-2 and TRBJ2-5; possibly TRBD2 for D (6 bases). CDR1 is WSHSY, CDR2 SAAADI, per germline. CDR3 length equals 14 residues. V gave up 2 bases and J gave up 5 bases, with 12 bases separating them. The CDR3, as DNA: TGCGCCAGCAGTGAGCGGGGGAGGTGGGAGACCCAGTACTTC. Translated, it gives CASSERGRWETQYF.

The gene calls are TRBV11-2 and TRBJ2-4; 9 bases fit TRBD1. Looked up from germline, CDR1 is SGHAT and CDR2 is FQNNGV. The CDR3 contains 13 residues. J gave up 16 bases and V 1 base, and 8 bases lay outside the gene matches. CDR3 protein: CASSLVFAGQGYF. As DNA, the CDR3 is TGTGCCAGCAGCTTAGTGTTCGCGGGACAGGGATACTTC.

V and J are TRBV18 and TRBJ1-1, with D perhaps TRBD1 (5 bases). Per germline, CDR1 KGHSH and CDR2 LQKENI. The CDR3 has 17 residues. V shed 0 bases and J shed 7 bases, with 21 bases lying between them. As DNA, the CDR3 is TGTGCCAGCTCACCACCCCGACCCCTTGACAGACCCAGTGAAGCTTTCTTT. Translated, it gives CASSPPRPLDRPSEAFF.

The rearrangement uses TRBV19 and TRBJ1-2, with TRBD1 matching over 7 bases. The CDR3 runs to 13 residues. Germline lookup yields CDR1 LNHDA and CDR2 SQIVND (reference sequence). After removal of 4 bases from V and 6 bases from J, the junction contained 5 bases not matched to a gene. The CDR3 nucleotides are TGTGCCAGTAGTAGAAATCAGGGGGATGGCTACACCTTC. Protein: CASSRNQGDGYTF.

As DNA, the CDR3 is TGTGCCAGCAGCCAAAGGGCCAGCGGGGGGGCGGATGAGCAGTTCTTC. It codes for CASSQRASGGADEQFF. The chain links TRBV7-2 to TRBJ2-1; 10 bases align to TRBD2. Per germline, CDR1 SGHTA and CDR2 FQGNSA. The CDR3 extends over 16 amino acids. V shed 5 bases, J shed 8 bases, and the junction held 12 bases outside the gene matches.

The CDR3 nucleotides read TGTGCCAGCACCAAACAGGCCTCCTATGGCTACACCTTC. Residues: CASTKQASYGYTF. This chain uses TRBV11-2 with TRBJ1-2; perhaps TRBD1 as D (5 bases). V shed 7 bases and J shed 4 bases, with 13 bases lying between them. The CDR3 spans 13 residues. CDR1 and CDR2 from the germline V gene are SGHAT and FQNNGV. The variable domain in full, completed from reference TRBV11-2 and TRBJ1-2, reads EAGVAQSPRYKIIEKRQSVAFWCNPISGHATLYWYQQILGQGPKLLIQFQNNGVVDDSQLPKDRFSAERLKGVDSTLKIQPAKLEDSAVYLCASTKQASYGYTFGSGTRLTVV.

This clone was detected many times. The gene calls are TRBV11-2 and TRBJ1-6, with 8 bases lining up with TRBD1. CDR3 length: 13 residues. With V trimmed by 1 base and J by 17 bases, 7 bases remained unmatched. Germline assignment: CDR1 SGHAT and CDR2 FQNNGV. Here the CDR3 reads CASSLGGQAAVHF. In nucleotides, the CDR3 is TGTGCCAGCAGCTTAGGGGGACAGGCCGCCGTCCACTTT.

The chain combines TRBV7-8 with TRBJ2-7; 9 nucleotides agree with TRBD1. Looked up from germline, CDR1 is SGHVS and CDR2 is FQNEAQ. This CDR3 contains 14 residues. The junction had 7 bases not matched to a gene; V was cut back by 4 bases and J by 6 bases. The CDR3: CASSWDRASVEQYF. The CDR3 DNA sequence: TGTGCCAGCAGCTGGGACAGGGCCTCGGTCGAGCAGTACTTC.

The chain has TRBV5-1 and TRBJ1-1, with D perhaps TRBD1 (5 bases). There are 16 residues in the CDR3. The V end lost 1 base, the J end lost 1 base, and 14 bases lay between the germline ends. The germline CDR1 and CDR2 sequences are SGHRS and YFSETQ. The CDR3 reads CASSLREARANTEAFF. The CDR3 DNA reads TGCGCCAGCAGCTTGAGGGAGGCCAGGGCGAACACTGAAGCTTTCTTT.

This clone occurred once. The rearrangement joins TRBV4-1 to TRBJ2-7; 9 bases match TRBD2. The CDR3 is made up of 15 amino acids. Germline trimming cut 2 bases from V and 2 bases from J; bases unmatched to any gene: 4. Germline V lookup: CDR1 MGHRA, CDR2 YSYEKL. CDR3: CASSQLAGLTYEQYF. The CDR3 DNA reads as TGCGCCAGCAGCCAACTAGCGGGGCTAACCTACGAGCAGTACTTC.

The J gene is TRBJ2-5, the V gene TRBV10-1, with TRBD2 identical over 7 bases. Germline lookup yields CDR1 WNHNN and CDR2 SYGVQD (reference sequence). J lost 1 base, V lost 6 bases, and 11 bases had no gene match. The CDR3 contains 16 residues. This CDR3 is CASRPPVRGIQETQYF. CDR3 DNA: TGCGCCAGCAGGCCCCCGGTGCGGGGGATCCAAGAGACCCAGTACTTC.

The CDR3 sequence: CASSQDEAPWAGGPISYNEQFF. The CDR3 nucleotides read TGCGCCAGCAGCCAAGATGAGGCCCCTTGGGCGGGGGGGCCTATATCCTACAATGAGCAGTTCTTC. The V gene is TRBV4-3, the J gene TRBJ2-1; 9 bases are shared with TRBD2. V shed 0 bases and J 1 base; nucleotides not matched to a gene: 19. The germline V gene has CDR1 LGHNA and CDR2 YSLEER. The CDR3 is 22 amino acids.

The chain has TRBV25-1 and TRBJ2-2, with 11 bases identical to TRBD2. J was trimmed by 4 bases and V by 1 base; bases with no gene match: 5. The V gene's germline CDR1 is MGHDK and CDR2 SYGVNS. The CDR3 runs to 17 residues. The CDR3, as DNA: TGTGCCAGCAGTGAATCCCGACTAGCGGGGAGCACCGGGGAGCTGTTTTTT. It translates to CASSESRLAGSTGELFF.

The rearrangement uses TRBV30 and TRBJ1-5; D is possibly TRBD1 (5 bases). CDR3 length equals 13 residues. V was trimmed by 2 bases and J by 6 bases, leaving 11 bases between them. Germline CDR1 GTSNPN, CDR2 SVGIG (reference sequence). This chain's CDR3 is CAWSRQGGQPQHF. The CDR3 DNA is TGTGCCTGGAGTCGGCAGGGCGGTCAGCCCCAGCATTTT.

For the CDR3, the DNA is TGTGCCAGCAGCCTGGGACAGGGAGGAGAGCAGTACTTC. Its translation: CASSLGQGGEQYF. The J gene is TRBJ2-7, the V gene TRBV7-9; TRBD1 matches at 9 bases. With V trimmed by 5 bases and J by 7 bases, 6 bases remained unmatched. Germline assignment: CDR1 SEHNR and CDR2 FQNEAQ (reference sequence). The CDR3 is 13 amino acids.

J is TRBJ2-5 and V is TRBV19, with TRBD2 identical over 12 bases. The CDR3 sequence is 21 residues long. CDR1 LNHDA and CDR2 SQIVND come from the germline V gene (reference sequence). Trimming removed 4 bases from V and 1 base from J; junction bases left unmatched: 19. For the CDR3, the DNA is TGTGCCAGTAGTACCTCCCCGGGGCTAGCGGGGGGGTATCACTTCCAAGAGACCCAGTACTTC. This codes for CASSTSPGLAGGYHFQETQYF.

CDR3 DNA: TGCGCCAGCAGCCGAATACAGGGTTCCTACGAGCAGTACTTC. Encoded protein: CASSRIQGSYEQYF. The rearrangement links TRBV4-3 to TRBJ2-7, with D tentatively TRBD1 (6 bases). The germline CDR1 and CDR2 sequences are LGHNA and YSLEER. The CDR3 spans 14 residues. Trimming left V 4 bases short and J 1 base short, with 11 bases between.

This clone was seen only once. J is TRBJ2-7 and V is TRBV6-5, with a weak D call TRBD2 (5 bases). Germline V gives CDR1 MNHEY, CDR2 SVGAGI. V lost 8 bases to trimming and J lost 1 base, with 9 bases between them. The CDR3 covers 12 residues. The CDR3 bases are TGTGCCAGCGGACGGGATTCCTACGAGCAGTACTTC. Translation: CASGRDSYEQYF.

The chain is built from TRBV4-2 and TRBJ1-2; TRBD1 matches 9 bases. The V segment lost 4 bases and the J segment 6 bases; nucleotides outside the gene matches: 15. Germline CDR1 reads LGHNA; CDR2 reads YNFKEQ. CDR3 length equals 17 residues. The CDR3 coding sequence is TGTGCCAGCAGCCCAACCCCTGATAGGACAGGGGAACATGGCTACACCTTC. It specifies CASSPTPDRTGEHGYTF.

This CDR3 reads CASSNRDTNSPLHF. The CDR3, as DNA: TGTGCCAGCAGCAACCGGGACACTAATTCACCCCTCCACTTT. The V call is TRBV5-4, the J call TRBJ1-6, with D possibly matching TRBD1 (6 bases). Germline lookup yields CDR1 SGHNT and CDR2 YYREEE (reference sequence). Trimming left V 4 bases short and J 6 bases short, with 11 bases between. CDR3 size: 14 residues.

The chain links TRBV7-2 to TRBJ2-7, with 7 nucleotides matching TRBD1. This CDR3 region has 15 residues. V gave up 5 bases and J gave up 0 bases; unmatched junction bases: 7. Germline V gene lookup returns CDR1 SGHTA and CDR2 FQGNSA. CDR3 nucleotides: TGTGCCAGCAGCGCTTACAGGGACAGCTCCTACGAGCAGTACTTC. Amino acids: CASSAYRDSSYEQYF.

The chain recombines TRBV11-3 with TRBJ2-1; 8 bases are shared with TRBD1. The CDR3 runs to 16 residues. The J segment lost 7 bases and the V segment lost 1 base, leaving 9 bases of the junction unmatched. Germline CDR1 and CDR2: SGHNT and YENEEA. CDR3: CASSLGPGGLTNEQFF. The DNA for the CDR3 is TGTGCCAGCAGCTTAGGTCCAGGGGGCCTTACGAATGAGCAGTTCTTC. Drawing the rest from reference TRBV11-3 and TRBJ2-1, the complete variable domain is EAGVVQSPRYKIIEKKQPVAFWCNPISGHNTLYWYLQNLGQGPELLIRYENEEAVDDSQLPKDRFSAERLKGVDSTLKIQPAELGDSAVYLCASSLGPGGLTNEQFFGPGTRLTVL.

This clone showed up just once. DNA of the CDR3: TGTGCCAGCAGCTCCGAACTAGGGATGACCTACGAGCAGTACTTC. Translated, it gives CASSSELGMTYEQYF. The chain has TRBV7-6 and TRBJ2-7, with D possibly being TRBD2 (5 bases). V gave up 4 bases and J gave up 2 bases, with 15 bases separating them. The germline V gene has CDR1 SGHVS and CDR2 FNYEAQ. The CDR3 has 15 amino acids.

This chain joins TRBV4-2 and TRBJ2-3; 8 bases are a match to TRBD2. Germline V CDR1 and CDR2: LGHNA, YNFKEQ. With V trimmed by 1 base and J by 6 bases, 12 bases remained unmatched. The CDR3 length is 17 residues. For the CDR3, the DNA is TGTGCCAGCAGCCAAGTACGGACTAGCCTAGACGTGGATACGCAGTATTTT. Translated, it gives CASSQVRTSLDVDTQYF.

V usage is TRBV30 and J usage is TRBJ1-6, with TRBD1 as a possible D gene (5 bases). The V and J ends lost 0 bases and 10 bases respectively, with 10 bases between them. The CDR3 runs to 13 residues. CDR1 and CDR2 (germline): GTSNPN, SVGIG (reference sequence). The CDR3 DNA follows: TGTGCCTGGAGTGTAGACAGTACCTCACCCCTCCACTTT. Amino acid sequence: CAWSVDSTSPLHF.

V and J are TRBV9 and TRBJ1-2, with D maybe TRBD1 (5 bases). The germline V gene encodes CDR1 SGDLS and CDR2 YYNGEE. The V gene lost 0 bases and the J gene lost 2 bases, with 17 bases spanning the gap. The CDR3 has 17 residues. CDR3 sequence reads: CASSVGHGGRSNYGYTF. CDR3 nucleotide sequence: TGTGCCAGCAGCGTAGGCCACGGGGGACGGAGCAACTATGGCTACACCTTC.